This T cell receptor beta chain was retrieved from a study of blood T cell repertoires in COVID-19. Per the authors' pipeline: From reference gene primer amplification, estimates of nucleated cell counts were derived. The table came from immunoSEQ multiplex PCR; TCRdb's copy has only in-frame clones and leaves some out. That table is the source of V, J and clone size, and D and trimming were worked out from the DNA. Of approximately 130,000 clones in the sample, about 76% were seen once. Per germline, CDR1 SGHTA and CDR2 FQGNSA. The CDR3 loop spans 17 amino acids. J gave up 9 bases and V 2 bases, and 13 bases lay outside the gene matches.

The chain joins TRBV7-2 to TRBJ1-6, with 7 positions matching TRBD1. The source material was peripheral blood. The sequence was collected from a man older than 75 with acute or convalescent COVID-19. CDR3 loop: CASSLSPQDRRGSPLHF. CDR3 sequence (DNA): TGTGCCAGCAGCTTAAGCCCTCAGGACAGGCGAGGTTCACCCCTCCACTTT. Looking up the rest from reference TRBV7-2 and TRBJ1-6 gives the full variable domain: GAGVSQSPSNKVTEKGKDVELRCDPISGHTALYWYRQSLGQGLEFLIYFQGNSAPDKSGLPSDRFSAERTGGSVSTLTIQRTQQEDSAVYLCASSLSPQDRRGSPLHFGNGTRLTVT.